The clone carrying this TCR beta chain was counted at least ten times. Antigen unknown. TCRdb processed the 5' RACE reads anew with MiXCR; each CDR3 protein has one entry. The sample has a few hundred thousand distinct CDR3 sequences; roughly an eighth are singletons. This entry belongs to a study of T-cell memory formation after mild COVID-19. At the level of the study: TCR clusters largely stayed donor specific.

The CDR3 loop spans 11 amino acids. Germline V gene lookup returns CDR1 MNHEY and CDR2 SVGEGT. V lost 5 bases and J 4 bases, leaving 6 bases between the germline ends. Study-level findings and limits: Contracting CD8+ clones were enriched in EMRA, CD4+ mainly in CM and EM.

The TCR originated in a man aged 18 to 30 who had mild COVID-19 (a few samples of this study predate the infection). Cell type and time point are not known. The V gene is TRBV6-2 or TRBV6-3, the J gene TRBJ2-7, with D unclear. The material sequenced was PBMCs or a T cell subset sorted from them (not recorded which). Written as DNA, the CDR3 is TGTGCCAGCAGTCGGGCTTACGAGCAGTACTTC. This encodes CASSRAYEQYF.